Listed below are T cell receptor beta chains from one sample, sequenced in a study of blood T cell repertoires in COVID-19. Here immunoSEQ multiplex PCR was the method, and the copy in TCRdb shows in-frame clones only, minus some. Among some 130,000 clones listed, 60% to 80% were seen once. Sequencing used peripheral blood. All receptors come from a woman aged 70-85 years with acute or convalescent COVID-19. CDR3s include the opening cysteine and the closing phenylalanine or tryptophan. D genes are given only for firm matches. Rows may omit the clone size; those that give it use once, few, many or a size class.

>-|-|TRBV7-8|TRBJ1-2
TGTGCCAGCAGCTTAACCAGGGGTAGATCTGGCTACACCTTC
CASSLTRGRSGYTF
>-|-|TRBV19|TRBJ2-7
TGTGCCAGTAGCCCCACTGCGGGGGCGTTTGAGCAGTACTTC
CASSPTAGAFEQYF
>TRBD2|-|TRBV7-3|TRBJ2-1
TGTGCCAGCAGTTTTAGCGGGAGCAACCTCAATGAGCAGTTCTTC
CASSFSGSNLNEQFF
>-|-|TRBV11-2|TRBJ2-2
TGTGCCAGCAGCTTTGGCAGGACGAACACCGGGGAGCTGTTTTTT
CASSFGRTNTGELFF
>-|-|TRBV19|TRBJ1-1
TGTGCCAGTAGTATATCGGGGGGCCCGAACACTGAAGCTTTCTTT
CASSISGGPNTEAFF
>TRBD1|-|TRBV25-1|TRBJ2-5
TGTGCCAGCAGTGAATTGGGACAGAAAGAGACCCAGTACTTC
CASSELGQKETQYF
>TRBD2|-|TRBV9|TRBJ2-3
TGTGCCAGCAGCGTAGAGCCTAGCGGGGGGGCCGGAGATACGCAGTATTTT
CASSVEPSGGAGDTQYF
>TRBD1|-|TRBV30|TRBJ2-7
TGTGCCTGGAGCCCCAGGGGGTTTGCCTACGAGCAGTACTTC
CAWSPRGFAYEQYF
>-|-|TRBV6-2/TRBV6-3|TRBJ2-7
TGTGCCAGCAGTTACGCGGCCGGGGGACAGTCTCAACGGCAGTACTTC
CASSYAAGGQSQRQYF
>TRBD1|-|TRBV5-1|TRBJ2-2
TGCGCCAGCAGGGACCCGGGACAGGGGGCCACCGGGGAGCTGTTTTTT
CASRDPGQGATGELFF
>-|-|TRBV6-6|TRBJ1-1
TGTGCCAGCACCCCCCATAGGGGTACTGAAGCTTTCTTT
CASTPHRGTEAFF
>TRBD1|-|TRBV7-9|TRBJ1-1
TGTGCCAGCACACAGGGGGAGCTCATGAACACTGAAGCTTTCTTT
CASTQGELMNTEAFF
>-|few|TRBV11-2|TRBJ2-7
TGTGCCAGCAGCTCTGGGTGGTACGGAGAGTACTTC
CASSSGWYGEYF
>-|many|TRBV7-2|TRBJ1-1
TGTGCCAGCAGCTTAATGGAGGGAGGTAGAACTGAAGCTTTCTTT
CASSLMEGGRTEAFF
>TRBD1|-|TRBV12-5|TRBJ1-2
TGTGCTAGTGGTTTGGTACAGGGGGGGATAGCTAACTATGGCTACACCTTC
CASGLVQGGIANYGYTF
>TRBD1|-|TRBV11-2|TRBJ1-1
TGTGCCAGCAGCCCTGGACAGGGAATCCCTGAAGCTTTCTTT
CASSPGQGIPEAFF
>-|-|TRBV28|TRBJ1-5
TGTGCCAGCAGCACACAGGGTTATAGCAATCAGCCCCAGCATTTT
CASSTQGYSNQPQHF
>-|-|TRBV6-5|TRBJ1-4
TGTGCCAGCAGTTGGGGGGGTAGTAATGAAAAACTGTTTTTT
CASSWGGSNEKLFF